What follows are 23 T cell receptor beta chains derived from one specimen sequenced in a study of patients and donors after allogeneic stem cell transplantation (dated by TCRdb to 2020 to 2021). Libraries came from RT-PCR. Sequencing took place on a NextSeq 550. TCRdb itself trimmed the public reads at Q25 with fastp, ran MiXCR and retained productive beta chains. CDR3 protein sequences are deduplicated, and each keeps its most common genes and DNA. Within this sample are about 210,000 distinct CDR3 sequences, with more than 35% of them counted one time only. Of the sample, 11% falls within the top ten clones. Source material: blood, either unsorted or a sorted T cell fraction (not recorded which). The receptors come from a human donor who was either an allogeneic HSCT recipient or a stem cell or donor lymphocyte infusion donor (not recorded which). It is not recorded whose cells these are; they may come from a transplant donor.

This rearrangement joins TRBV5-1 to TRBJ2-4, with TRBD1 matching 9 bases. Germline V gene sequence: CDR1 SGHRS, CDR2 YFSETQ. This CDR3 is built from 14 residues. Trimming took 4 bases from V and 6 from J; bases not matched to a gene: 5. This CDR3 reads CASSPRGQGNIQYF. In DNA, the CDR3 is TGCGCCAGCAGCCCGAGGGGACAGGGAAACATTCAGTACTTC.

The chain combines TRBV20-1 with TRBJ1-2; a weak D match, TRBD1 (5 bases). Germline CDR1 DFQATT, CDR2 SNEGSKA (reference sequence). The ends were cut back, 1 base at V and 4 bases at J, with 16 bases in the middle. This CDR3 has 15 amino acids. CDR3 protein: CSARGPGGGFYGYTF. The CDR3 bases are TGCAGTGCTAGAGGTCCGGGGGGTGGATTCTATGGCTACACCTTC.

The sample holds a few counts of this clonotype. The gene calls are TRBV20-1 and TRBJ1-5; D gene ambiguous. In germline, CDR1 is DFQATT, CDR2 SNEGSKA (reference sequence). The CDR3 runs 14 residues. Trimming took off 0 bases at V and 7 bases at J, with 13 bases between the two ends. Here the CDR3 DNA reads TGCAGTGCTAGAGATCGCGCAGCGGGCCAGCCCCAGCATTTT. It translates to CSARDRAAGQPQHF.

DNA of the CDR3: TGTGCCAGCAGTTACCGGGACACCAATAACTATGGCTACACCTTC. Its protein product is CASSYRDTNNYGYTF. This sequence joins TRBV6-2 or TRBV6-3 and TRBJ1-2; tentative D call: TRBD1 (6 bases). The germline V gene encodes CDR1 MNHEY and CDR2 SVGEGT. Trimming took 2 bases from V and 1 from J, leaving 11 bases between them. The CDR3 consists of 15 residues.

Here the CDR3 reads CASSFRGVGTEAFF. The CDR3 nucleotides are TGTGCCAGCAGTTTTCGGGGGGTGGGCACTGAAGCTTTCTTT. The chain employs TRBV12-3 or TRBV12-4 and TRBJ1-1, with D tentatively TRBD1 (5 bases). Trimming left V 3 bases short and J 4 bases short, with 12 bases between. The CDR3 loop spans 14 amino acids.

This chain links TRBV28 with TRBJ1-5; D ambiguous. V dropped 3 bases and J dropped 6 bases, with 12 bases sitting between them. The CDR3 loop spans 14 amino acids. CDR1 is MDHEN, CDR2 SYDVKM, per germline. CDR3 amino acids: CASSLNSRGQPQHF. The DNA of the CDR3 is TGTGCCAGCAGTTTGAACAGTCGCGGTCAGCCCCAGCATTTT.

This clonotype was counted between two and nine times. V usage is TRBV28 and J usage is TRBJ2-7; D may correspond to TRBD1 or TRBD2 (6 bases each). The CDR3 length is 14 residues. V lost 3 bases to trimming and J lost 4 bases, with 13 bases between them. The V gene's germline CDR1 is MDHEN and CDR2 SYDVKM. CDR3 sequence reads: CASSFGGGRYEQYF. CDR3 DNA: TGTGCCAGCAGTTTCGGAGGGGGACGTTACGAGCAGTACTTC.

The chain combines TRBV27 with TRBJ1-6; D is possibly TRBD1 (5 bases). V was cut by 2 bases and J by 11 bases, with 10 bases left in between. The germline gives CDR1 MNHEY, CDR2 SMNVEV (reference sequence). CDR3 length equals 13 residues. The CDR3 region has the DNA TGTGCCAGCAGTTTACAGGGAACGACACCCCTCCACTTT. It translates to CASSLQGTTPLHF.

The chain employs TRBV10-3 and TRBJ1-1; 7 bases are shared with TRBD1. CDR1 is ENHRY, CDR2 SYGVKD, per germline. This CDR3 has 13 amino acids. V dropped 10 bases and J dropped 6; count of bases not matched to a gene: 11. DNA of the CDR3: TGTGCCACCTTAAACAGGGGACGATCTGAAGCTTTCTTT. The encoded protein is CATLNRGRSEAFF.

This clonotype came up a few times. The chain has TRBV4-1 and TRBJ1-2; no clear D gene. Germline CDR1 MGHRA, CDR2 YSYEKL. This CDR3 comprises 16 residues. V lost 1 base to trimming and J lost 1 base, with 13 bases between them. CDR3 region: CASSQGFPEDNYGYTF. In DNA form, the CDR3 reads TGCGCCAGCAGCCAAGGTTTCCCAGAGGATAACTATGGCTACACCTTC.

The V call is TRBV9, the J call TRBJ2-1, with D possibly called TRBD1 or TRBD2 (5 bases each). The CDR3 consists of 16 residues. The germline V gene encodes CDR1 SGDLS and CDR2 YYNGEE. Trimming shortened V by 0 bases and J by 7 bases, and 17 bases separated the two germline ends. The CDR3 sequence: CASSVAGSYGGNEQFF. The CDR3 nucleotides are TGTGCCAGCAGCGTAGCTGGCAGCTATGGGGGAAATGAGCAGTTCTTC.

CDR3 residues: CASSRTWYQETQYF. DNA of the CDR3: TGCGCCAGCAGTCGCACCTGGTACCAAGAGACCCAGTACTTC. The V and J genes are TRBV23-1 and TRBJ2-5; D call uncertain. TRBV23-1 is labeled an ORF, and its function is uncertain. The CDR3 consists of 14 residues. V lost 4 bases and J 0 bases, leaving 9 bases between the germline ends.

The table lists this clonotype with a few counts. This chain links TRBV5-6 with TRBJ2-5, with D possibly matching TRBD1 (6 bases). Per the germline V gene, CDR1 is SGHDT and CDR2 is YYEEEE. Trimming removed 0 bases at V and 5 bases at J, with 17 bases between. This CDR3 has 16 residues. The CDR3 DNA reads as TGTGCCAGCAGCTTGGCGCCAGGGGATTTGGAGGAGACCCAGTACTTC. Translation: CASSLAPGDLEETQYF.

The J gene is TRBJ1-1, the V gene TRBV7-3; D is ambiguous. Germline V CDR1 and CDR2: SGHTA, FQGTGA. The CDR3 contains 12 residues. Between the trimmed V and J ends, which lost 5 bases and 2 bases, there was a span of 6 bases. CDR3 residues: CASSQSNTEAFF. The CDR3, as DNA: TGTGCCAGCAGCCAAAGTAACACTGAAGCTTTCTTT.

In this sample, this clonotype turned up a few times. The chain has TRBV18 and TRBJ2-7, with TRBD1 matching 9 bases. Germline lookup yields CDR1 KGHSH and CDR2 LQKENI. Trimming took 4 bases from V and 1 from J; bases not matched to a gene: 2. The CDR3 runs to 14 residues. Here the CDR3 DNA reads TGTGCCAGCTCACAGGACAGGGGATCCTACGAGCAGTACTTC. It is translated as CASSQDRGSYEQYF.

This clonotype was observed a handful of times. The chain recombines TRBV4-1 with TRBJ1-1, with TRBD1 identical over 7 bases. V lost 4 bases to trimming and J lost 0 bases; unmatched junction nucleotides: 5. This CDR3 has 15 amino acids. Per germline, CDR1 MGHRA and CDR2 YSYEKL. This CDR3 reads CASSPQGEMNTEAFF. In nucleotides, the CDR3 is TGCGCCAGCAGCCCCCAGGGGGAGATGAACACTGAAGCTTTCTTT.

The CDR3 region has the DNA TGTGCCAGCTCAACCTACAGGGGAAACACCATATATTTT. Its translation is CASSTYRGNTIYF. V and J are TRBV12-3 or TRBV12-4 and TRBJ1-3, with a weak D call TRBD1 (5 bases). The CDR3 runs 13 residues. V shed 8 bases and J shed 4 bases, with 12 bases lying between them.

The CDR3 nucleotides are TGTGCCAGCAGCTTACCACGGGACCCCGGGGGATCACCCCTCCACTTT. Translating it yields CASSLPRDPGGSPLHF. This chain joins TRBV7-7 and TRBJ1-6, with a tentative D call TRBD1 (5 bases). This CDR3 is built from 16 residues. Germline V lookup: CDR1 SSHAT, CDR2 FNYEAQ (reference sequence). With 2 bases removed from V and 10 bases from J, the gap between germline ends came to 18 bases.

CDR3 DNA sequence: TGTGCCAGCAGCATCACCAGGGGAAGTACTGAAGCTTTCTTT. Translating gives CASSITRGSTEAFF. The rearrangement uses TRBV7-9 and TRBJ1-1; tentative D call: TRBD1 (6 bases). This CDR3 is 14 amino acids long. Trimming shortened V by 5 bases and J by 5 bases, and 15 bases separated the two germline ends. From germline, CDR1 is SEHNR and CDR2 FQNEAQ (reference sequence).

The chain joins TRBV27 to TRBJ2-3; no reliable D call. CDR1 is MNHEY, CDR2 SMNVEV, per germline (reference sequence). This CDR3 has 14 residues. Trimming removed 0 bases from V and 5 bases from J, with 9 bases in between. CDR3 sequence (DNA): TGTGCCAGCAGTTTATCCGGGCTAGTAGATACGCAGTATTTT. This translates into CASSLSGLVDTQYF.

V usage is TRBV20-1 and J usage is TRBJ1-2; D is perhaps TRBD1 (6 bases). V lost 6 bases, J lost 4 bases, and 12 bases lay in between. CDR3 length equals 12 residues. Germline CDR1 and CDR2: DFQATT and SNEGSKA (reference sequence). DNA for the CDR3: TGCAGTGCGGGGGGGGCAGGCTATGGCTACACCTTC. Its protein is CSAGGAGYGYTF.

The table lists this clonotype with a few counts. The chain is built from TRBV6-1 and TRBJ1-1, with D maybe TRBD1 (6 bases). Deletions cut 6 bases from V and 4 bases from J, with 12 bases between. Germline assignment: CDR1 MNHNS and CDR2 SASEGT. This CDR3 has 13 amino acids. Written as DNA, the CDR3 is TGTGCCAGCAGCACCACAGGGCTCACTGAAGCTTTCTTT. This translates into CASSTTGLTEAFF.

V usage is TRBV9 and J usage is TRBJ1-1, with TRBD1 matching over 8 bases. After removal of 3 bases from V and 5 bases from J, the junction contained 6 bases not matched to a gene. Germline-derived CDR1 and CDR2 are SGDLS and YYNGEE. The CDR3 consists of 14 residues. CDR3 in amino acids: CASSGQGAGTEAFF. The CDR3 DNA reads TGTGCCAGCAGCGGTCAGGGGGCTGGGACTGAAGCTTTCTTT. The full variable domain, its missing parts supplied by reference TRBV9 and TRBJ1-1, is DSGVTQTPKHLITATGQRVTLRCSPRSGDLSVYWYQQSLDQGLQFLIQYYNGEERAKGNILERFSAQQFPDLHSELNLSSLELGDSALYFCASSGQGAGTEAFFGQGTRLTVV.